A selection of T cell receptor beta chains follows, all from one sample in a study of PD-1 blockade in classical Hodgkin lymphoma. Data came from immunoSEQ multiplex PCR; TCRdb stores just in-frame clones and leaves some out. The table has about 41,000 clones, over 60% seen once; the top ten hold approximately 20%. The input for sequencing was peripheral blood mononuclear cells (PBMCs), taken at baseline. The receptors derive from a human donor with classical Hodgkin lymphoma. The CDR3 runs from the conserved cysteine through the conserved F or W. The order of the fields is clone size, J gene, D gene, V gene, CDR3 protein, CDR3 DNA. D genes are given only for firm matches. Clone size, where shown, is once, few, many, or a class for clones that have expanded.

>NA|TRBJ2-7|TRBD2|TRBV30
CAFSIGLAGYEQYF
TGTGCCTTTTCGATCGGACTAGCGGGGTACGAGCAGTACTTC
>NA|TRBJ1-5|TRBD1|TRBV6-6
CASRIRGPSNQPQHF
TGTGCCAGCAGAATCAGGGGGCCGAGCAATCAGCCCCAGCATTTT
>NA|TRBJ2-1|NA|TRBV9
CASSVGGWNEQFF
TGTGCCAGCAGCGTGGGGGGCTGGAATGAGCAGTTCTTC
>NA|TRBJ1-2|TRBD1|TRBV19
CAVVIQGAGYTF
TGTGCCGTAGTAATCCAGGGGGCTGGCTACACCTTC
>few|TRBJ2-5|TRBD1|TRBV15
CATSLHRGETQYF
TGTGCCACCAGCCTGCACAGGGGGGAGACCCAGTACTTC
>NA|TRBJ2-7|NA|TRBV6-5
CASSSPLDSYEQYF
TGTGCCAGCAGTTCCCCGTTAGACTCCTACGAGCAGTACTTC
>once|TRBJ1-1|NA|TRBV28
CASSFSPFGNTEAFF
TGTGCCAGCAGTTTTTCCCCTTTCGGGAACACTGAAGCTTTCTTT
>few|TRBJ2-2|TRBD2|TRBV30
CAWRRLAPTGELFF
TGTGCCTGGCGGAGACTAGCGCCTACCGGGGAGCTGTTTTTT
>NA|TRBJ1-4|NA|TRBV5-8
CASSFQGSANEKLFF
TGTGCCAGCAGCTTTCAGGGGTCGGCTAATGAAAAACTGTTTTTT
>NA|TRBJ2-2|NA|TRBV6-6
CASSFSGELFF
TGTGCCAGCAGCTTTTCCGGGGAGCTGTTTTTT
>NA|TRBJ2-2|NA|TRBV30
CAWSVPGPGELFF
TGTGCCTGGAGTGTACCGGGGCCCGGGGAGCTGTTTTTT
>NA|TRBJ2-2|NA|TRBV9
CASSEGPGELFF
TGTGCCAGCAGCGAGGGGCCCGGGGAGCTGTTTTTT
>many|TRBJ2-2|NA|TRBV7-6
CASSPTGSGTGELFF
TGTGCCAGCAGCCCAACAGGGTCGGGCACCGGGGAGCTGTTTTTT
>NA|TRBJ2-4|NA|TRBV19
CASKGVLGGTKNIQYF
TGTGCCAGTAAGGGGGTATTAGGGGGTACCAAAAACATTCAGTACTTC
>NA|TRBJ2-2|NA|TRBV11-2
CASSLGYDAGELFF
TGTGCCAGCAGCTTAGGGTATGACGCCGGGGAGCTGTTTTTT
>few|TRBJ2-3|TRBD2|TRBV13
CASSTRLAGATDTQYF
TGTGCCAGCAGCACCCGACTAGCGGGGGCCACAGATACGCAGTATTTT
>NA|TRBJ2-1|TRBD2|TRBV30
CAWSVQVSGRYNGQFF
TGTGCCTGGAGTGTACAGGTGAGCGGGAGATACAATGGGCAGTTCTTC
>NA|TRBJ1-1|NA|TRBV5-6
CASSFGTEAFF
TGTGCCAGCAGCTTTGGCACTGAAGCTTTCTTT
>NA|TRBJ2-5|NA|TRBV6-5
CASSYQGEGETQYF
TGTGCCAGCAGTTACCAGGGAGAAGGAGAGACCCAGTACTTC
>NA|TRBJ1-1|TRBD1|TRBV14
CASSQLTGGTEAFF
TGTGCCAGCAGCCAATTGACAGGGGGCACTGAAGCTTTCTTT
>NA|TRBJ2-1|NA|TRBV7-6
CASSLFLGAYNEQFF
TGTGCCAGCAGCTTATTCTTGGGGGCCTACAATGAGCAGTTCTTC
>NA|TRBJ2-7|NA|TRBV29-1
CSVEGVQGRTYEQYF
TGCAGCGTTGAAGGGGTTCAGGGGAGGACCTACGAGCAGTACTTC
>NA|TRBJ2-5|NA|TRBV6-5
CASSSVFGTGTQYF
TGTGCCAGCAGTTCTGTATTTGGGACGGGGACCCAGTACTTC
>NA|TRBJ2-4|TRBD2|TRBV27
CASSPRGSTSGGDIQYF
TGTGCCAGCAGCCCTAGGGGCTCCACTAGCGGGGGTGACATTCAGTACTTC
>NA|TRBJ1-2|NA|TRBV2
CASSEEQRYGYTF
TGTGCCAGCAGTGAAGAACAGCGCTATGGCTACACCTTC
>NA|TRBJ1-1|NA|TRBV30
CAWSVRKAFF
TGTGCCTGGAGTGTCCGGAAAGCTTTCTTT
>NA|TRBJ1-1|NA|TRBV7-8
CASSSQGITTEAFF
TGTGCCAGCAGCTCCCAGGGGATTACGACTGAAGCTTTCTTT
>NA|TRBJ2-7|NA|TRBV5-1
CASSLRGLADEQYF
TGCGCCAGCAGCCTAAGGGGGCTAGCGGACGAGCAGTACTTC
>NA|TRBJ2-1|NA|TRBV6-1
CASSPAGYYNEQFF
TGTGCCAGCAGTCCGGCGGGATACTACAATGAGCAGTTCTTC
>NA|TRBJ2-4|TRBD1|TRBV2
CASRPTPGQGSKNIQYF
TGTGCCAGCAGGCCAACTCCGGGACAGGGAAGCAAAAACATTCAGTACTTC
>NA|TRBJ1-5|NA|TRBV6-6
CASRPAAQPQHF
TGTGCCAGCAGGCCGGCGGCTCAGCCCCAGCATTTT
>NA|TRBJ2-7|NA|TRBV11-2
CASSLGAGHEQYF
TGTGCCAGCAGCTTAGGGGCGGGCCACGAGCAGTACTTC
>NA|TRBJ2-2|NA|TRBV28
CASSLGLPPGELFF
TGTGCCAGCAGTTTAGGCTTGCCCCCCGGGGAGCTGTTTTTT
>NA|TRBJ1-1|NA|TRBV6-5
CASSQRATEAFF
TGTGCCAGCAGTCAACGAGCCACTGAAGCTTTCTTT
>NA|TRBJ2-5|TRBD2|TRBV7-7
CASSATGTSGETQYF
TGTGCTAGCAGTGCCACCGGGACTAGCGGCGAGACCCAGTACTTC